This T cell receptor beta chain comes out of a study of blood T cell repertoires in COVID-19. Study-wide context: COVID-19 samples, acute and convalescent, were from the United States, Italy and Spain. Nucleic acid was either cDNA or gDNA, and it came from T cells, B-cell-depleted T cells, or PBMCs.

Assay used: immunoSEQ multiplex PCR; TCRdb lists only in-frame clones, some missing. Found here are around 250,000 clones, around 90% of them singletons; the top ten hold 1.2%. V lost 4 bases to trimming and J lost 3 bases, with 28 bases between them. The CDR3 sequence is 20 residues long. Germline CDR1 is SGHKS and CDR2 is YYEKEE (reference sequence). Participant-reported clinical history was the basis for cohort assignment. The sample was PBMCs or T cells enriched from blood (not recorded which). This chain links TRBV5-5 with TRBJ2-2; D perhaps matches TRBD1 (7 bases). The TCR comes from a human donor in a cohort exposed to, infected with or recovered from COVID-19 (not recorded which). The donor label of this sample is uncertain. DNA for the CDR3: TGTGCCAGCAGCCGAAAAGGAGGGGGCACAGGGAGACTTGACACCGGGGAGCTGTTTTTT. Translated: CASSRKGGGTGRLDTGELFF.